These 9 T cell receptor beta chains originate from one sample sequenced in a study of blood T cell repertoires in COVID-19. Generated by immunoSEQ multiplex PCR, the TCRdb table keeps only in-frame clones and is missing some. This table has over 80,000 clones, around 82% appearing once. The sample taken for sequencing was peripheral blood. The receptors shown here come from a woman aged 55-70 years with acute or convalescent COVID-19.

This clone has only a few counts. The genes are TRBV11-3 and TRBJ2-1, with 7 bases aligning to TRBD1. Germline V gene sequence: CDR1 SGHNT, CDR2 YENEEA. Trimming removed 4 bases from V and 5 bases from J; junction bases left unmatched: 2. The CDR3 extends over 13 amino acids. CDR3 nucleotide sequence: TGTGCCAGCAGCTGGGGACAGAACAATGAGCAGTTCTTC. As protein: CASSWGQNNEQFF.

This clone was observed a single time. The chain carries TRBV7-6 and TRBJ2-7; D possibly corresponds to TRBD1 (7 bases). Germline assignment: CDR1 SGHVS and CDR2 FNYEAQ. CDR3 size: 15 residues. Between the trimmed V and J ends, which lost 1 base and 0 bases, there was a span of 10 bases. For the CDR3, the DNA is TGTGCCAGCAGCTTAGGGGGGGACAGCTCCTACGAGCAGTACTTC. Its translation: CASSLGGDSSYEQYF.

The gene calls are TRBV3-1 (or the pseudogene TRBV3-2) and TRBJ2-7; D remains unclear. CDR1 is LGHDT and CDR2 is YNNKEL in the germline V gene (reference sequence). The V end was cut by 4 bases, the J end by 3 bases, with 10 bases between. CDR3 size: 13 residues. The CDR3 nucleotides read TGTGCCAGCAGCCTAAGACCAGGCTACGAGCAGTACTTC. Protein: CASSLRPGYEQYF.

This clone has a handful of counts. The chain has TRBV6-5 and TRBJ1-1; TRBD1 agrees at 11 bases. The CDR3 spans 14 residues. CDR1 and CDR2 (germline): MNHEY, SVGAGI. Trimming cost V 8 bases and J 1 base; bases outside gene matches: 3. The CDR3 DNA is TGTGCCAGCGGGGACAGGGGGACGAACACTGAAGCTTTCTTT. This translates into CASGDRGTNTEAFF.

The V call is TRBV5-4, the J call TRBJ2-3, with 10 positions matching TRBD2. After removal of 0 bases from V and 7 bases from J, the junction contained 8 bases not matched to a gene. Germline V CDR1 and CDR2: SGHNT, YYREEE (reference sequence). The CDR3 covers 16 residues. The CDR3 DNA reads as TGTGCCAGCAGCTTGGGGCTAGCGGGGGATAGATATACGCAGTATTTT. Amino acid sequence: CASSLGLAGDRYTQYF.

The rearrangement links TRBV5-1 to TRBJ2-1; 8 bases are shared with TRBD2. Germline-derived CDR1 and CDR2 are SGHRS and YFSETQ. Trimming removed 3 bases from V and 3 bases from J; junction bases left unmatched: 5. The CDR3 extends over 15 amino acids. The CDR3 coding sequence is TGCGCCAGCAGCTGGATTAGCGGGGACTACAATGAGCAGTTCTTC. Translation: CASSWISGDYNEQFF.

The chain links TRBV12-3 or TRBV12-4 to TRBJ1-1; 8 positions agree with TRBD1. The CDR3 is 13 residues long. After removal of 10 bases from V and 5 bases from J, the junction contained 9 bases not matched to a gene. The CDR3 sequence is CATPTGARTEAFF. CDR3 DNA sequence: TGTGCCACCCCGACAGGGGCGAGGACTGAAGCTTTCTTT.

The V gene is TRBV29-1, the J gene TRBJ2-7; D might be TRBD1 (6 bases). Trimming removed 6 bases from V and 2 bases from J, with 14 bases in between. Germline CDR1 SQVTM, CDR2 ANQGSEA. The CDR3 has 13 residues. CDR3 amino acids: CSVGDNRAYEQYF. For the CDR3, the DNA is TGCAGCGTGGGAGACAACAGGGCCTACGAGCAGTACTTC.

The chain uses TRBV5-4 and TRBJ2-7; 8 bases align to TRBD1. V was clipped by 4 bases and J by 0 bases; unmatched bases: 6. Germline V lookup: CDR1 SGHNT, CDR2 YYREEE (reference sequence). This CDR3 is built from 15 residues. The CDR3 here is CASSTRDRYSYEQYF. The CDR3 nucleotides read TGTGCCAGCAGCACTCGGGACAGGTACTCCTACGAGCAGTACTTC.